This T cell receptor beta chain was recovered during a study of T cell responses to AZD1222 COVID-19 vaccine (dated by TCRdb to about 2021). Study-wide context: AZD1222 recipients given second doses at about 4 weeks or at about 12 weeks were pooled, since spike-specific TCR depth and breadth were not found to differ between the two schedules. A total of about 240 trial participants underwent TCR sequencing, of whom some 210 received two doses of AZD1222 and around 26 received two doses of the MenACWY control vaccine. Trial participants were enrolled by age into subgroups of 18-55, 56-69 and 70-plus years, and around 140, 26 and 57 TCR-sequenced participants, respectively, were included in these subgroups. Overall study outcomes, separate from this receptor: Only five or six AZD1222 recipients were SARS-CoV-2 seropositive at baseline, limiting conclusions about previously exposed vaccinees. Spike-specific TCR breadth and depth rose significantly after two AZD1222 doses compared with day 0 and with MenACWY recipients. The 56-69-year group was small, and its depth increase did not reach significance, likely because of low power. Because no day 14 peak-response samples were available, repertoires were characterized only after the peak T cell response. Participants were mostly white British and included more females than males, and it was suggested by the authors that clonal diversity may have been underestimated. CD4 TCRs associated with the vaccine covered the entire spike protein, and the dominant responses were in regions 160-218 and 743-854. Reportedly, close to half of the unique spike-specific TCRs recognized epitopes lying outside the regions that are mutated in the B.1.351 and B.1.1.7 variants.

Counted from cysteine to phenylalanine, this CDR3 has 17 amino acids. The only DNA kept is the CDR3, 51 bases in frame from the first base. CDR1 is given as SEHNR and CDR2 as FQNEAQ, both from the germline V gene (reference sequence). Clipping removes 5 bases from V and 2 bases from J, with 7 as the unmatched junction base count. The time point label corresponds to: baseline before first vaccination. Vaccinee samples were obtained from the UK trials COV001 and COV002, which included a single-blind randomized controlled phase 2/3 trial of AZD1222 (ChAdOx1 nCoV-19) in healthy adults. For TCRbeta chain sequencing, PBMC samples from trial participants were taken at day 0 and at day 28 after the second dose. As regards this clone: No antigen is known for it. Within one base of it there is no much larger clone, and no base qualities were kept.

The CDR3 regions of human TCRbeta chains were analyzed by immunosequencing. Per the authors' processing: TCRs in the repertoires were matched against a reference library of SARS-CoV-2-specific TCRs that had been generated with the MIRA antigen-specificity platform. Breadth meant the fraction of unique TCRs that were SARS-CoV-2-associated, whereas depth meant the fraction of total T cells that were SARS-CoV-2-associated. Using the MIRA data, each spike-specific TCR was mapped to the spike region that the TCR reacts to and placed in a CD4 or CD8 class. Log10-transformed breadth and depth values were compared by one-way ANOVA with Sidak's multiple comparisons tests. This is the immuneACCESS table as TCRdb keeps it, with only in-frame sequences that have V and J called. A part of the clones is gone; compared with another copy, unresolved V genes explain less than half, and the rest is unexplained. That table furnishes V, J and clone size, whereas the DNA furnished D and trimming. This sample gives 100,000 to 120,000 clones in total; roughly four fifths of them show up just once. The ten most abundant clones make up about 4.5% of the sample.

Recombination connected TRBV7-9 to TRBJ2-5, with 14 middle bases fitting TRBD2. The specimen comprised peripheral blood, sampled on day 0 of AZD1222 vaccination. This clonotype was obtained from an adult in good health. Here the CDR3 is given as CASSPGTSGSAQETQYF. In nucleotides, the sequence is TGTGCCAGCAGCCCAGGGACTAGCGGGAGCGCACAAGAGACCCAGTACTTC.